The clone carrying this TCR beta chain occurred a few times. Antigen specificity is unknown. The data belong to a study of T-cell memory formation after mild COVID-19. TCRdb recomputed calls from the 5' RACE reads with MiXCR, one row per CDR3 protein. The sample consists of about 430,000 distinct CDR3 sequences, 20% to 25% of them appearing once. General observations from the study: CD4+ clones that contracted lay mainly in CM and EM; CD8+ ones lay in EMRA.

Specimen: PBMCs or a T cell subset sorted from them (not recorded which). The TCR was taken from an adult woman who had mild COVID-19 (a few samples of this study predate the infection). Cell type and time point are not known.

CDR3 DNA: TGTGCCACCAGCAGCCCCGGGACGACGAACACCGGGGAGCTGTTTTTT. Amino acids: CATSSPGTTNTGELFF. The rearrangement joins TRBV15 to TRBJ2-2; D might be TRBD1 or TRBD2, each matching 5 bases. This CDR3 is 16 amino acids long. The germline gives CDR1 LNHNV, CDR2 YYDKDF (reference sequence). V was shortened by 3 bases and J by 0 bases, with 11 bases between the two germline ends.